The 5 T cell receptor beta chains in this list originate from one sample, sequenced in a study of CD8+ T cells in alopecia areata. The authors extracted RNA and reverse transcribed it into cDNA as the sequencing template. TCRdb's copy holds only in-frame clones and misses some; the assay was immunoSEQ multiplex PCR. Of 200,000 or so clones in the sample, 40% to 55% were seen once. The treatment: oral pan-JAK inhibitor, 5-10 mg twice daily. The sample here was CD4+ T cells sorted from blood, taken at approximately week 36, from a patient treated with tofacitinib. The origin of the receptors is a human donor with alopecia areata.

J is TRBJ1-2 and V is TRBV30; possibly TRBD1 for D (5 bases). CDR3 length: 14 amino acids. The germline CDR1 and CDR2 sequences are GTSNPN and SVGIG (reference sequence). V lost 3 bases, J lost 8 bases, and 19 bases lay in between. The CDR3 coding sequence is TGTGCCTGGAGAAACCCCGGGACTCGGGGCGGCTACACCTTC. Its translation: CAWRNPGTRGGYTF. Looking up the rest from reference TRBV30 and TRBJ1-2 gives the full variable domain: SQTIHQWPATLVQPVGSPLSLECTVEGTSNPNLYWYRQAAGRGLQLLFYSVGIGQISSEVPQNLSASRPQDRQFILSSKKLLLSDSGFYLCAWRNPGTRGGYTFGSGTRLTVV.

J is TRBJ1-2 and V is TRBV30, with D possibly being TRBD1 (6 bases). The V end lost 2 bases, the J end lost 4 bases, and 14 bases lay between the germline ends. Germline lookup yields CDR1 GTSNPN and CDR2 SVGIG (reference sequence). The CDR3 runs 14 residues. The CDR3: CAWSPGGRGYGYTF. CDR3 nucleotides: TGTGCCTGGAGTCCCGGGGGCAGGGGCTATGGCTACACCTTC. Looking up the rest from reference TRBV30 and TRBJ1-2 gives the full variable domain: SQTIHQWPATLVQPVGSPLSLECTVEGTSNPNLYWYRQAAGRGLQLLFYSVGIGQISSEVPQNLSASRPQDRQFILSSKKLLLSDSGFYLCAWSPGGRGYGYTFGSGTRLTVV.

The V and J genes are TRBV4-1 and TRBJ1-1; 7 bases align to TRBD1. J was trimmed by 2 bases and V by 6 bases; bases with no gene match: 3. The CDR3 totals 13 residues. Germline V gene sequence: CDR1 MGHRA, CDR2 YSYEKL. DNA for the CDR3: TGCGCCAGCAGGAACAGGGGAAACACTGAAGCTTTCTTT. This gives the protein CASRNRGNTEAFF.

This clone occurred a few times. The V gene is TRBV9, the J gene TRBJ1-4, with 9 bases fitting TRBD1. Germline CDR1 SGDLS, CDR2 YYNGEE. There are 15 residues in the CDR3. V gave up 4 bases and J gave up 5 bases; unmatched junction bases: 6. CDR3: CASSTTGTGNEKLFF. As DNA, the CDR3 is TGTGCCAGCAGCACCACCGGGACAGGGAATGAAAAACTGTTTTTT.

Many counts were recorded for this clone. J is TRBJ1-5 and V is TRBV19; 8 bases are shared with TRBD1. V was clipped by 2 bases and J by 4 bases; unmatched bases: 10. Germline CDR1 is LNHDA and CDR2 is SQIVND (reference sequence). CDR3 length: 17 amino acids. The CDR3 loop reads CASSIRFADRANQPQHF. Written as DNA, the CDR3 is TGTGCCAGTAGTATACGATTTGCGGACAGGGCAAATCAGCCCCAGCATTTT.